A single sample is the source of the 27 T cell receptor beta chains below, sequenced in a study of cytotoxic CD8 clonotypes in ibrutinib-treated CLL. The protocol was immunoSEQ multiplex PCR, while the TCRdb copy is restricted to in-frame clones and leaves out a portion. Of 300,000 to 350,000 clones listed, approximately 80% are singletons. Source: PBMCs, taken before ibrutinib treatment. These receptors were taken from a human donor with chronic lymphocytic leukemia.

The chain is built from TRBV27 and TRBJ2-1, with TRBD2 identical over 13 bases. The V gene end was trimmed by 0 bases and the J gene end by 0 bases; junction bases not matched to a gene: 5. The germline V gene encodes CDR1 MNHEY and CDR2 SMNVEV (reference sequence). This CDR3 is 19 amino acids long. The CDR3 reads CASSLSAGLAGSSYNEQFF. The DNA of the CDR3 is TGTGCCAGCAGTTTATCGGCGGGACTAGCGGGGAGCTCCTACAATGAGCAGTTCTTC.

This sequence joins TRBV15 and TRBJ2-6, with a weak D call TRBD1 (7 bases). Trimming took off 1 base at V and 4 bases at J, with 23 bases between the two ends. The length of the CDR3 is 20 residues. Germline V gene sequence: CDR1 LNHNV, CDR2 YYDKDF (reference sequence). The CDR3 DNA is TGTGCCACCAGCAGAGTTGGGGGGACAGTCCCTCCCCTCGGGGCCAACGTCCTGACTTTC. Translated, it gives CATSRVGGTVPPLGANVLTF. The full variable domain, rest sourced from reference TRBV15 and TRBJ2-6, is DAMVIQNPRYQVTQFGKPVTLSCSQTLNHNVMYWYQQKSSQAPKLLFHYYDKDFNNEADTPDNFQSRRPNTSFCFLDIRSPGLGDTAMYLCATSRVGGTVPPLGANVLTFGAGSRLTVL.

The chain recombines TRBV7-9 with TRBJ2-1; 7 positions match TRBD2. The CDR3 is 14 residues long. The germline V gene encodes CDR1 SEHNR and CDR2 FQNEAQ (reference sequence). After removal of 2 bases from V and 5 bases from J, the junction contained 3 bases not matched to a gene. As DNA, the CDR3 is TGTGCCAGCAGCTTATCACTAGCGAACAATGAGCAGTTCTTC. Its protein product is CASSLSLANNEQFF.

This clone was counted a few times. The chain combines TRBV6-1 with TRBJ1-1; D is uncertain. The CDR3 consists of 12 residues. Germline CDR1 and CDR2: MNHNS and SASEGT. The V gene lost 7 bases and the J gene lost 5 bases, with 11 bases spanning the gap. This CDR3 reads CASMGGGTEAFF. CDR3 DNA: TGTGCCAGCATGGGAGGTGGGACTGAAGCTTTCTTT.

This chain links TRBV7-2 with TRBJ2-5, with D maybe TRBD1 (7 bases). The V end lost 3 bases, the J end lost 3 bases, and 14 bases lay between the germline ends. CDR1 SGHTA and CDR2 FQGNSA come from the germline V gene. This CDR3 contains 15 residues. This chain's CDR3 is CASSFNGGTEETQYF. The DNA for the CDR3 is TGTGCCAGCAGCTTCAATGGCGGGACAGAAGAGACCCAGTACTTC.

CDR3 loop: CASSLAGQPQHF. The DNA of the CDR3 is TGTGCCAGCAGCTTAGCTGGTCAGCCCCAGCATTTT. The J gene is TRBJ1-5, the V gene TRBV7-2; D unclear. Germline CDR1 SGHTA, CDR2 FQGNSA. The V end was cut by 0 bases, the J end by 6 bases, with 3 bases between. CDR3 size: 12 residues.

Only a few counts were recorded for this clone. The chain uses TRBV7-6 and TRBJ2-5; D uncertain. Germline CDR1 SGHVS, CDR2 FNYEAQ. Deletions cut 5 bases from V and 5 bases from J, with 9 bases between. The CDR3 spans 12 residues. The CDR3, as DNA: TGTGCCAGCAGCCAACGCTTTGAGACCCAGTACTTC. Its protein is CASSQRFETQYF. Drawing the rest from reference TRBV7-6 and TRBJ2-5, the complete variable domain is GAGVSQSPRYKVTKRGQDVALRCDPISGHVSLYWYRQALGQGPEFLTYFNYEAQQDKSGLPNDRFSAERPEGSISTLTIQRTEQRDSAMYRCASSQRFETQYFGPGTRLLVL.

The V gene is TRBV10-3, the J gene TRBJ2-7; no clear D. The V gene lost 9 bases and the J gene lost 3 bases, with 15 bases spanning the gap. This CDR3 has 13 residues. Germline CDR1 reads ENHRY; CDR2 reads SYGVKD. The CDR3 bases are TGTGCCATGTCCGTTAATAGAAACTACGAGCAGTACTTC. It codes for CAMSVNRNYEQYF.

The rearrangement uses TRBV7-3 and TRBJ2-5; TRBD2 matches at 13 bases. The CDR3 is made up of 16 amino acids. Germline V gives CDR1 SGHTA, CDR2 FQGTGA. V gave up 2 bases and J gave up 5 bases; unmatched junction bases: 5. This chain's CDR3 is CASSLELAGGGETQYF. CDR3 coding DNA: TGTGCCAGCAGCTTAGAACTAGCGGGAGGGGGCGAGACCCAGTACTTC.

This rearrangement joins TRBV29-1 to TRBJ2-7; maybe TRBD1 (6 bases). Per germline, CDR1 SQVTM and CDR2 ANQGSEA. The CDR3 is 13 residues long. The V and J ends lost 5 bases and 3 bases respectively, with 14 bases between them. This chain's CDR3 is CSVQGRKRYEQYF. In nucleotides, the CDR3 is TGCAGCGTTCAGGGGCGAAAGCGCTACGAGCAGTACTTC.

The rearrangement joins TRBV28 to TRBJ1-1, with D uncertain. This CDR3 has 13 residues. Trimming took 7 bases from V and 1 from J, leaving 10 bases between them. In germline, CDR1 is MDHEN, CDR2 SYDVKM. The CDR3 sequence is CASTGNSNTEAFF. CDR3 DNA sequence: TGTGCCAGCACCGGGAACTCGAACACTGAAGCTTTCTTT.

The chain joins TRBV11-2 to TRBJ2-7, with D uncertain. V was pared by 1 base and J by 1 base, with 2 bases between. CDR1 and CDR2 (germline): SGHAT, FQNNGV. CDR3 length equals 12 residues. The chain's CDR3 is CASSLVSYEQYF. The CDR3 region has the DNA TGTGCCAGCAGCTTAGTGTCCTACGAGCAGTACTTC.

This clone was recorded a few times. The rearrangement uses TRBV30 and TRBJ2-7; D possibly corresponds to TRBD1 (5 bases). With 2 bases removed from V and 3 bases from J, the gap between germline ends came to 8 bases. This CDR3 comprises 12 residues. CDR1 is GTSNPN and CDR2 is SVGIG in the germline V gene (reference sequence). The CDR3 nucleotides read TGTGCCTGGAGTACTGACAGCTACGAGCAGTACTTC. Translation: CAWSTDSYEQYF.

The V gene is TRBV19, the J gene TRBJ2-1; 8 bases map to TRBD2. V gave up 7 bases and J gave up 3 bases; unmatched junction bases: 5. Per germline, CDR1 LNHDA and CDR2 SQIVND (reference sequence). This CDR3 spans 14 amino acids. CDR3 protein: CASIPGGRYNEQFF. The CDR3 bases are TGTGCCAGTATCCCGGGGGGGCGCTACAATGAGCAGTTCTTC.

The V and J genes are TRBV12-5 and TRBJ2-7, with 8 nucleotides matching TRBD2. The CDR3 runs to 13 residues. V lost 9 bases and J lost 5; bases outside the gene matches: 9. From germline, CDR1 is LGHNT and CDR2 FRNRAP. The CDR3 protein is CASQREFGDEQYF. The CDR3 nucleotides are TGTGCTAGCCAGCGGGAGTTTGGTGACGAGCAGTACTTC.

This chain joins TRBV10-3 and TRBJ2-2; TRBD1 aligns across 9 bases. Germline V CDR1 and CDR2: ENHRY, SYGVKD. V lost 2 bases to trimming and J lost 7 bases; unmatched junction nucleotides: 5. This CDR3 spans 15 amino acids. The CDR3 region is CAISEPGQGNGELFF. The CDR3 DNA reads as TGTGCCATCAGTGAGCCGGGACAGGGTAACGGGGAGCTGTTTTTT.

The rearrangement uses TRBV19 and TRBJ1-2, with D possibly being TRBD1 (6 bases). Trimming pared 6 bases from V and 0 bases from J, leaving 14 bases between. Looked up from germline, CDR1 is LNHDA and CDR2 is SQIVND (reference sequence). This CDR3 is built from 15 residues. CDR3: CASSPPGATNYGYTF. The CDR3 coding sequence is TGTGCCAGTAGCCCACCAGGGGCAACTAACTATGGCTACACCTTC. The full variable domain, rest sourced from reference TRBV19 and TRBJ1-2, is DGGITQSPKYLFRKEGQNVTLSCEQNLNHDAMYWYRQDPGQGLRLIYYSQIVNDFQKGDIAEGYSVSREKKESFPLTVTSAQKNPTAFYLCASSPPGATNYGYTFGSGTRLTVV.

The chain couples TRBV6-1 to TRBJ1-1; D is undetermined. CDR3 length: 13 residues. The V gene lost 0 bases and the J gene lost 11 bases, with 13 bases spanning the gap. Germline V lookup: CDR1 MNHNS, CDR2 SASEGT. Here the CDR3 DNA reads TGTGCCAGCAGTGAAGCCAGTAGGGCCTCTGCTTTCTTT. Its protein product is CASSEASRASAFF.

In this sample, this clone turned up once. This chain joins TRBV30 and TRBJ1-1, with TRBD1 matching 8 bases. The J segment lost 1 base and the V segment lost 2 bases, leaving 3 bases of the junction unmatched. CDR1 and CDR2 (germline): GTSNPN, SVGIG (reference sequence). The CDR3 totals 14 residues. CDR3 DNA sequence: TGTGCCTGGAGTAATGGACAGGGGAACACTGAAGCTTTCTTT. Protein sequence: CAWSNGQGNTEAFF.

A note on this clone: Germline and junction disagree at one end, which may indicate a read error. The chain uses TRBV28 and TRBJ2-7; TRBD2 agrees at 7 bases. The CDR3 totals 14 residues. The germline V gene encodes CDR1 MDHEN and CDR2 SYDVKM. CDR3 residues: CASSLAGAAYEQYF. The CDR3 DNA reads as TGTGCCAGCAGTTTAGCGGGAGCGGCCTATGAGCAGTACTTC.

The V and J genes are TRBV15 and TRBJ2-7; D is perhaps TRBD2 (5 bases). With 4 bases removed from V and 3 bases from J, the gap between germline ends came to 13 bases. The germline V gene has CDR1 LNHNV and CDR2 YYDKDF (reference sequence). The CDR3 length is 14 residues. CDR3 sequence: CATSTEGLNYEQYF. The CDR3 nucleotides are TGTGCCACCAGCACAGAAGGACTTAACTACGAGCAGTACTTC.

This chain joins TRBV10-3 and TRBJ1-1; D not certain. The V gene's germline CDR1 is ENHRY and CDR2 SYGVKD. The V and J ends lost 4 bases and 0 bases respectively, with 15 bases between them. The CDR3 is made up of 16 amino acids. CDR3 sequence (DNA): TGTGCCATCAGTGCGTTGGAGGGCCAAATGAACACTGAAGCTTTCTTT. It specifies CAISALEGQMNTEAFF.

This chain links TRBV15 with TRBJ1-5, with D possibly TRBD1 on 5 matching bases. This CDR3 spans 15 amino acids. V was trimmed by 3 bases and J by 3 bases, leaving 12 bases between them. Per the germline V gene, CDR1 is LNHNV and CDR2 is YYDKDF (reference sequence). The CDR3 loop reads CATSSLDSNNQPQHF. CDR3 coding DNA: TGTGCCACCAGCAGCCTTGACAGTAACAATCAGCCCCAGCATTTT.

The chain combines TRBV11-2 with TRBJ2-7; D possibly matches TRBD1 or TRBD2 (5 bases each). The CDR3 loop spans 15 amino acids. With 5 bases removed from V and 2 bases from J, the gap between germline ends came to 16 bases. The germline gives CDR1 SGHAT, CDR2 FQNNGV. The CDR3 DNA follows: TGTGCCAGCAGCGTGGGACCCACAGGCCCCTACGAGCAGTACTTC. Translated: CASSVGPTGPYEQYF.

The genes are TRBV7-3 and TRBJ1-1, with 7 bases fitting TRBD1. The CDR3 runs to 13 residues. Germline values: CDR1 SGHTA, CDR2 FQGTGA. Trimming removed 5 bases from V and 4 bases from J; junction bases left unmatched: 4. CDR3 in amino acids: CASSKQGSTEAFF. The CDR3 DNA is TGTGCCAGCAGCAAACAGGGGAGCACTGAAGCTTTCTTT.

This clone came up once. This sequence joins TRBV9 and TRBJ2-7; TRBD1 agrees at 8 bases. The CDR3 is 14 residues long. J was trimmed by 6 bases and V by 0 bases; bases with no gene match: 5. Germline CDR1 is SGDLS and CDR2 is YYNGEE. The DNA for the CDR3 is TGTGCCAGCAGCGTAGGGCAGGGGGCGCGCGAGCAGTACTTC. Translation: CASSVGQGAREQYF.

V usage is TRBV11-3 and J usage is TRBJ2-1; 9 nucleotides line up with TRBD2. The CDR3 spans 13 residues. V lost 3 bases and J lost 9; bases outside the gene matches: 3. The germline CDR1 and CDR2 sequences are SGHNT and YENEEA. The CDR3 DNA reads TGTGCCAGCAGCTTTAGCGGGAGTGGTGAGCAGTTCTTC. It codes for CASSFSGSGEQFF.